This T cell receptor (beta chain) was documented in a study of T cell responses to AZD1222 COVID-19 vaccine. Findings of the study overall: Donors were mostly white British, more females; clonal diversity possibly underestimated.

Data came from immunoSEQ multiplex PCR; TCRdb stores just in-frame clones and leaves some out. Found here are about 99,000 clones, approximately 92% of them singletons; the top ten hold about 13%. With regard to this clone: The antigen is not known.

The TCR comes from an adult in good health. The sample here was peripheral blood, taken on day 0 of AZD1222 vaccination.

The CDR3 DNA reads as TGTGCCAGCAGCAAGCCGACAGGGAAAGAAGAGACCCAGTACTTC. Its translation: CASSKPTGKEETQYF. V usage is TRBV28 and J usage is TRBJ2-5, with 7 nucleotides matching TRBD1. The CDR3 runs 15 residues. V lost 6 bases to trimming and J lost 3 bases; unmatched junction nucleotides: 10. In germline, CDR1 is MDHEN, CDR2 SYDVKM.